This TCR beta chain was found in a study of T cell clonality in common variable immunodeficiency. Study outcomes and limitations: In common variable immunodeficiency, TCR beta chains reportedly carried fewer deletions and N-nucleotide insertions. Compared with controls, CVID subjects had fewer shared TCRbeta clones. Links between repertoire features and CVID complications were heterogeneity-limited.

This clone has just a few counts. Its antigen is unidentified. The read stops 3 residues short of the end of the CDR3; the missing end is completed from the germline J gene. Sequenced by immunoSEQ multiplex PCR; TCRdb stores in-frame clones only, minus some. The sample counts approximately 64,000 clones, none seen once; the ten largest own roughly 1.5%. CDR3 size: 16 residues. The germline CDR1 and CDR2 sequences are SGHRS and YFSETQ. With 1 base clipped from V and 9 bases from J, the junction kept 11 bases outside the gene matches. The V call is TRBV5-1, the J call TRBJ2-1; TRBD2 aligns across 9 bases. Source material: peripheral blood mononuclear cells. The origin of this receptor is a person aged 18 to 75 in good health. The DNA read from the CDR3 is TGCGCCAGCAGCTTGTTCGTAGCGGGAGAGGCGGTTGAG. Protein product: CASSLFVAGEAVE. The complete CDR3 sequence is CASSLFVAGEAVEQFF.